Below, 27 T cell receptor beta chains from the same sample are listed, as sequenced in a study of blood T cell repertoires in COVID-19 (dated by TCRdb to about 2020). The receptor library was made with the immunoSEQ multiplex PCR assay. TCRdb took this table from immuneACCESS and kept in-frame rearrangements with V and J called. Such tables lack part of the clones; where checked against another copy, unresolved V genes explain under half of the gap, and the rest is unexplained. Counted in this sample were approximately 130,000 clones; under 85% of them appeared once. The ten most abundant clones make up roughly 9.7% of the sample. The material sequenced was peripheral blood. These receptors were collected from a man aged 40-49 years with active or convalescent COVID-19.

The chain is built from TRBV7-9 and TRBJ1-1, with unresolved D. CDR3 length equals 16 residues. CDR1 is SEHNR, CDR2 FQNEAQ, per germline (reference sequence). V lost 2 bases to trimming and J lost 1 base, with 14 bases between them. The DNA of the CDR3 is TGTGCCAGCAGCTTATTAATCTCGGCGGGGAACACTGAAGCTTTCTTT. Its protein is CASSLLISAGNTEAFF.

The chain is built from TRBV14 and TRBJ1-1, with a possible D match to TRBD1 (6 bases). In germline, CDR1 is SGHDN, CDR2 FVKESK. The CDR3 consists of 14 residues. V was trimmed by 2 bases and J by 4 bases, leaving 11 bases between them. CDR3 loop: CASSQQGGVTEAFF. Written as DNA, the CDR3 is TGTGCCAGCAGCCAACAAGGGGGGGTCACTGAAGCTTTCTTT.

V usage is TRBV23-1 and J usage is TRBJ2-1, with D possibly being TRBD2 (6 bases). TRBV23-1 is assigned to the ORF class and has an uncertain function. The CDR3 runs 15 residues. Trimming stripped 2 bases from V and 6 bases from J, with 14 bases between. The CDR3 DNA sequence: TGCGCCAGCAGTCAAGGGACTTCCTGGGGCAATGAGCAGTTCTTC. It yields the protein CASSQGTSWGNEQFF.

This clone was observed a few times. The chain combines TRBV19 with TRBJ1-2, with 7 bases fitting TRBD1. With V trimmed by 3 bases and J by 8 bases, 9 bases remained unmatched. The germline gives CDR1 LNHDA, CDR2 SQIVND (reference sequence). This CDR3 region has 14 residues. The CDR3 is CASSIRQGVGGYTF. The CDR3 DNA follows: TGTGCCAGTAGTATCAGACAGGGAGTCGGAGGCTACACCTTC. The whole variable domain, remainder taken from reference TRBV19 and TRBJ1-2, is DGGITQSPKYLFRKEGQNVTLSCEQNLNHDAMYWYRQDPGQGLRLIYYSQIVNDFQKGDIAEGYSVSREKKESFPLTVTSAQKNPTAFYLCASSIRQGVGGYTFGSGTRLTVV.

V gene TRBV30 combines with J gene TRBJ2-7, with 12 bases fitting TRBD2. Germline loops: CDR1 GTSNPN, CDR2 SVGIG (reference sequence). V lost 3 bases and J lost 2; bases outside the gene matches: 8. This CDR3 spans 16 amino acids. CDR3: CAWRQRTSGVPYEQYF. The CDR3 DNA follows: TGTGCCTGGAGGCAACGGACTAGCGGGGTCCCCTACGAGCAGTACTTC.

The chain has TRBV7-9 and TRBJ2-5; TRBD1 agrees at 10 bases. This CDR3 has 17 residues. In germline, CDR1 is SEHNR, CDR2 FQNEAQ (reference sequence). V dropped 4 bases and J dropped 5; count of bases not matched to a gene: 13. This CDR3 is CASSSTRQGAEGETQYF. The CDR3 coding sequence is TGTGCCAGCAGCTCGACCCGACAGGGGGCGGAGGGGGAGACCCAGTACTTC. The whole variable domain, remainder taken from reference TRBV7-9 and TRBJ2-5, is DTGVSQNPRHKITKRGQNVTFRCDPISEHNRLYWYRQTLGQGPEFLTYFQNEAQLEKSRLLSDRFSAERPKGSFSTLEIQRTEQGDSAMYLCASSSTRQGAEGETQYFGPGTRLLVL.

Here the CDR3 DNA reads TGTGCCAGCAGTGAACGGAGGGGCCGCTCTGGAAACACCATATATTTT. The encoded protein is CASSERRGRSGNTIYF. The gene calls are TRBV6-1 and TRBJ1-3, with D tentatively TRBD1 (5 bases). This CDR3 has 16 residues. The V and J ends lost 2 bases and 0 bases respectively, with 11 bases between them. Germline loops: CDR1 MNHNS, CDR2 SASEGT.

Notes on this clone: This sample includes further DNA sequences coding for the same CDR3. This sequence joins TRBV20-1 and TRBJ2-3; TRBD2 aligns across 8 bases. V lost 3 bases and J lost 0; bases outside the gene matches: 5. Germline V gene sequence: CDR1 DFQATT, CDR2 SNEGSKA (reference sequence). CDR3 length: 15 residues. The CDR3 nucleotides are TGCAGTGCTAGTTCGCGGGGGGCCAGCACAGATACGCAGTATTTT. Protein sequence: CSASSRGASTDTQYF.

This clone came up a few times. The chain combines TRBV7-2 with TRBJ2-3; TRBD2 matches at 7 bases. CDR3 length: 16 residues. Trimming removed 5 bases from V and 6 bases from J; junction bases left unmatched: 14. CDR1 and CDR2 (germline): SGHTA, FQGNSA. CDR3 bases: TGTGCCAGCAGCCTCAAGGGCACGACTAGCCCGGATACGCAGTATTTT. Protein: CASSLKGTTSPDTQYF.

The chain has TRBV5-5 and TRBJ1-5; D perhaps matches TRBD1 (5 bases). The CDR3 spans 14 residues. V was shortened by 2 bases and J by 7 bases, with 13 bases between the two germline ends. CDR1 is SGHKS, CDR2 YYEKEE, per germline (reference sequence). CDR3 region: CASSFGGVAQPQHF. The CDR3 coding sequence is TGTGCCAGCAGCTTCGGAGGGGTGGCGCAGCCCCAGCATTTT.

This clone appeared a single time. CDR3 amino acids: CASSPPGQGLYEQYF. The CDR3 DNA sequence: TGTGCCAGCTCACCACCGGGACAGGGTCTATACGAGCAGTACTTC. The chain uses TRBV18 and TRBJ2-7; TRBD1 matches at 9 bases. With V trimmed by 0 bases and J by 4 bases, 4 bases remained unmatched. The CDR3 loop spans 15 amino acids. Per germline, CDR1 KGHSH and CDR2 LQKENI.

The chain has TRBV15 and TRBJ1-2; the D is unclear. Looked up from germline, CDR1 is LNHNV and CDR2 is YYDKDF (reference sequence). This CDR3 is 15 amino acids long. V dropped 0 bases and J dropped 0 bases, with 8 bases sitting between them. The CDR3 reads CATSREYPPNYGYTF. The CDR3 DNA reads as TGTGCCACCAGCAGAGAATATCCCCCTAACTATGGCTACACCTTC.

CDR3 nucleotides: TGTGCCAGCAGTAGGATTCACAGGGGGGGCACTGAAGCTTTCTTT. Translated: CASSRIHRGGTEAFF. The chain couples TRBV2 to TRBJ1-1; 8 bases map to TRBD1. Unmatched junction bases numbered 9, after V lost 5 bases and J lost 4 bases. CDR1 is SNHLY, CDR2 FYNNEI, per germline. This CDR3 has 15 amino acids.

The J gene is TRBJ2-5, the V gene TRBV7-6, with 10 nucleotides matching TRBD2. J lost 5 bases, V lost 7 bases, and 4 bases had no gene match. Germline V CDR1 and CDR2: SGHVS, FNYEAQ. The CDR3 spans 13 residues. The CDR3 is CASTILAGETQYF. CDR3 DNA sequence: TGTGCCAGCACCATACTAGCGGGGGAGACCCAGTACTTC.

The chain couples TRBV7-8 to TRBJ1-2, with unresolved D. Germline V gene data show CDR1 as SGHVS and CDR2 as FQNEAQ. The CDR3 length is 13 residues. Trimming stripped 5 bases from V and 5 bases from J, with 12 bases between. The CDR3 region is CASSREWRYGYTF. For the CDR3, the DNA is TGTGCCAGCAGCCGGGAATGGCGGTATGGCTACACCTTC.

The chain couples TRBV7-9 to TRBJ2-3; 8 positions match TRBD2. This CDR3 is 16 amino acids long. CDR1 and CDR2 (germline): SEHNR, FQNEAQ (reference sequence). V was clipped by 5 bases and J by 0 bases; unmatched bases: 7. The chain's CDR3 is CASSPRGGRSTDTQYF. DNA of the CDR3: TGTGCCAGCAGCCCCCGGGGGGGCCGGAGCACAGATACGCAGTATTTT.

This chain's CDR3 is CASSQVEGVFSGELFF. The CDR3 region has the DNA TGTGCCAGCAGCCAAGTTGAGGGGGTATTCTCTGGGGAGCTGTTTTTT. The chain couples TRBV14 to TRBJ2-2; a weak D match, TRBD1 (6 bases). Per germline, CDR1 SGHDN and CDR2 FVKESK. V was clipped by 1 base and J by 8 bases, with 17 bases between them. The CDR3 spans 16 residues.

The chain carries TRBV19 and TRBJ1-2, with D hard to call. Germline values: CDR1 LNHDA, CDR2 SQIVND (reference sequence). The CDR3 runs 15 residues. V was trimmed by 3 bases and J by 0 bases, leaving 11 bases between them. In DNA, the CDR3 is TGTGCCAGTAGTATGGTTGAGGTTACTAACTATGGCTACACCTTC. This translates into CASSMVEVTNYGYTF. The full variable domain, with the rest looked up from reference TRBV19 and TRBJ1-2, is DGGITQSPKYLFRKEGQNVTLSCEQNLNHDAMYWYRQDPGQGLRLIYYSQIVNDFQKGDIAEGYSVSREKKESFPLTVTSAQKNPTAFYLCASSMVEVTNYGYTFGSGTRLTVV.

This chain joins TRBV19 and TRBJ1-1; 10 positions match TRBD1. The CDR3 sequence is 14 residues long. CDR1 and CDR2 (germline): LNHDA, SQIVND (reference sequence). After removal of 4 bases from V and 11 bases from J, the junction contained 10 bases not matched to a gene. The CDR3 region is CASSTPGQGFSAFF. CDR3 DNA sequence: TGTGCCAGTAGTACACCGGGACAGGGGTTTTCGGCTTTCTTT.

This chain links TRBV18 with TRBJ1-3, with 8 bases that match TRBD1. CDR1 is KGHSH and CDR2 is LQKENI in the germline V gene. The length of the CDR3 is 15 residues. The J segment lost 2 bases and the V segment lost 3 bases, leaving 3 bases of the junction unmatched. The CDR3 spells CASSPLGQAGNTIYF. The CDR3 nucleotides are TGTGCCAGCTCACCCTTGGGACAGGCTGGAAACACCATATATTTT.

Worth noting for this clone: The junction departs from germline at one end; a sequencing error may be responsible. The chain employs TRBV3-1 (or the pseudogene TRBV3-2) and TRBJ2-3; 8 positions match TRBD1. The germline V gene encodes CDR1 LGHDT and CDR2 YNNKEL (reference sequence). The CDR3 is 15 residues long. Here the CDR3 reads CASRLTGALTGTQYF. The CDR3 nucleotides are TGTGCCAGCAGGCTGACAGGGGCACTCACAGGTACGCAGTATTTT.

The chain combines TRBV27 with TRBJ2-2; a weak D match, TRBD2 (7 bases). V lost 2 bases and J 6 bases, leaving 13 bases between the germline ends. Germline V lookup: CDR1 MNHEY, CDR2 SMNVEV (reference sequence). The CDR3 has 15 amino acids. CDR3 sequence: CASSLRGGLAGELFF. CDR3 DNA: TGTGCCAGCAGTTTAAGGGGGGGGTTAGCCGGGGAGCTGTTTTTT.

J is TRBJ2-6 and V is TRBV30, with a tentative D call TRBD1 (6 bases). The germline gives CDR1 GTSNPN, CDR2 SVGIG (reference sequence). Trimming took off 5 bases at V and 2 bases at J, with 7 bases between the two ends. The CDR3 sequence is 13 residues long. The CDR3 here is CAWRTAGANVLTF. CDR3 nucleotide sequence: TGTGCCTGGCGGACAGCTGGGGCCAACGTCCTGACTTTC.

The rearrangement uses TRBV15 and TRBJ2-7, with 7 bases aligning to TRBD1. Trimming at V came to 3 bases and at J to 2 bases, leaving 1 base not matched to a gene. The germline V gene has CDR1 LNHNV and CDR2 YYDKDF (reference sequence). The CDR3 spans 13 residues. The CDR3 reads CATSSGQAYEQYF. The CDR3 DNA reads TGTGCCACCAGCAGTGGACAGGCCTACGAGCAGTACTTC.

The rearrangement links TRBV5-1 to TRBJ2-6; D is possibly TRBD1 (6 bases). The length of the CDR3 is 19 residues. The V gene lost 0 bases and the J gene lost 2 bases, with 18 bases spanning the gap. Germline V gene sequence: CDR1 SGHRS, CDR2 YFSETQ. CDR3 in amino acids: CASSLAGTTTKTGANVLTF. The DNA for the CDR3 is TGCGCCAGCAGCTTGGCCGGGACAACGACCAAAACTGGGGCCAACGTCCTGACTTTC.

The chain is built from TRBV6-6 and TRBJ2-1; perhaps TRBD2 as D (5 bases). Trimming removed 3 bases from V and 3 bases from J, with 9 bases in between. This CDR3 contains 14 residues. In germline, CDR1 is MNHNY, CDR2 SVGAGI (reference sequence). CDR3 loop: CASSYSGVYNEQFF. The CDR3, as DNA: TGTGCCAGCAGTTATTCCGGGGTCTACAATGAGCAGTTCTTC.

The chain combines TRBV7-2 with TRBJ1-5, with a weak D call TRBD1 (6 bases). This CDR3 region has 15 residues. CDR1 is SGHTA, CDR2 FQGNSA, per germline. With 5 bases removed from V and 1 base from J, the gap between germline ends came to 12 bases. The CDR3 loop is CASSIYRESNQPQHF. CDR3 DNA: TGTGCCAGCAGCATATACAGGGAGAGCAATCAGCCCCAGCATTTT.